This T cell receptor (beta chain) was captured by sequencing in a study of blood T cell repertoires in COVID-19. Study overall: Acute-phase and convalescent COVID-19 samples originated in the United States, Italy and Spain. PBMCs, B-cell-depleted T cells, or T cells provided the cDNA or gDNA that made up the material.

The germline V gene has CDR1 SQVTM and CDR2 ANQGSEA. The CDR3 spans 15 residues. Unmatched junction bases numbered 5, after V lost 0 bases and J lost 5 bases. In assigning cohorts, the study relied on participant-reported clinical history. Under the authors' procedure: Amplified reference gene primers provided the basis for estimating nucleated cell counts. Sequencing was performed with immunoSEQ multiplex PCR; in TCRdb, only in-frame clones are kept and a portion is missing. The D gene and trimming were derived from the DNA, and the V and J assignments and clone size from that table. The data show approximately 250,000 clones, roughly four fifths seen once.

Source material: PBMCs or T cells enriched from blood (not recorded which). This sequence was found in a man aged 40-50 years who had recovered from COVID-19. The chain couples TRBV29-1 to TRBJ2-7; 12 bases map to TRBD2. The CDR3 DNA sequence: TGCAGCGTTGAAGATGGGACTAGCGGGCTCGACGAGCAGTACTTC. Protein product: CSVEDGTSGLDEQYF.